This T cell receptor (beta chain) was captured by sequencing in a study of blood T cell repertoires in COVID-19. CDR1 SGHAT and CDR2 FQNNGV come from the germline V gene. The CDR3 length is 14 residues. J lost 5 bases, V lost 4 bases, and 6 bases had no gene match. Using immunoSEQ multiplex PCR, the repertoire was profiled, and TCRdb retains in-frame clones only, with some absent. The data hold about 160,000 clones, with approximately 80% observed a single time. The V gene is TRBV11-2, the J gene TRBJ2-5, with TRBD1 matching 8 bases. Source material: PBMCs or T cells enriched from blood (not recorded which). This TCR derives from a man between 40 and 49 years old who had recovered from COVID-19. The CDR3 coding sequence is TGTGCCAGCAGCTACCGGACAGGGCGGGAGACCCAGTACTTC. Translated: CASSYRTGRETQYF. Supplemented by reference TRBV11-2 and TRBJ2-5, the full variable domain reads EAGVAQSPRYKIIEKRQSVAFWCNPISGHATLYWYQQILGQGPKLLIQFQNNGVVDDSQLPKDRFSAERLKGVDSTLKIQPAKLEDSAVYLCASSYRTGRETQYFGPGTRLLVL.